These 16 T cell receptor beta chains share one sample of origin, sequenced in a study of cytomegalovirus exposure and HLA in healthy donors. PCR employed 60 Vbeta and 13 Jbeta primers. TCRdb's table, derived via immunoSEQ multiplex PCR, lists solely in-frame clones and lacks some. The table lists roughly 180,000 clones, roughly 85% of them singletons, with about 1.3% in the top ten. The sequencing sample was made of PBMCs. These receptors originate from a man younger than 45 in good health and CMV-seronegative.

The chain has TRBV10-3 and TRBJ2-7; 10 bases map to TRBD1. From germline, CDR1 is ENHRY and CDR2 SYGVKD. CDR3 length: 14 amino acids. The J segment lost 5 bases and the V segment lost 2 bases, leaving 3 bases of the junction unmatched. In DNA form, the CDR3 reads TGTGCCATCAGTGAGCGTGGGACAGGGGACGAGCAGTACTTC. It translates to CAISERGTGDEQYF.

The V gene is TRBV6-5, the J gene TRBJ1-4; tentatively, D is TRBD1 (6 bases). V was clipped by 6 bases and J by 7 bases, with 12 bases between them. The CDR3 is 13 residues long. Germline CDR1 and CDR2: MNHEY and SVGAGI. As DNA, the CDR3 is TGTGCCAGCAGGAGCAGGGGAATTGAAAAACTGTTTTTT. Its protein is CASRSRGIEKLFF.

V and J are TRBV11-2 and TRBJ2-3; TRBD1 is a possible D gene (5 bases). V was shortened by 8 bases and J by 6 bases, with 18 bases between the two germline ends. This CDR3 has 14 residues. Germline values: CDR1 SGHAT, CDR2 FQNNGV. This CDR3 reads CASGQGQGIDTQYF. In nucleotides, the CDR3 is TGTGCCAGCGGCCAAGGGCAGGGAATTGATACGCAGTATTTT.

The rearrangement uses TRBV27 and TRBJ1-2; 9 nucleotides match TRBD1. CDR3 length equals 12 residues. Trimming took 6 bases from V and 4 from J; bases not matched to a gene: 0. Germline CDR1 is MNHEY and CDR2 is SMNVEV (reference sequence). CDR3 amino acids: CASRTGGYGYTF. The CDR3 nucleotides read TGTGCCAGCAGGACAGGGGGCTATGGCTACACCTTC.

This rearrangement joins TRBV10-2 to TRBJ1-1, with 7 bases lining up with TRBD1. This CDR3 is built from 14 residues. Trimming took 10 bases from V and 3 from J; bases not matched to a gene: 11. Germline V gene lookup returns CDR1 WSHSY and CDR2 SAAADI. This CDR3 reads CATTHRDRDTEAFF. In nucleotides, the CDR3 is TGCGCCACCACCCACCGGGACAGAGACACTGAAGCTTTCTTT.

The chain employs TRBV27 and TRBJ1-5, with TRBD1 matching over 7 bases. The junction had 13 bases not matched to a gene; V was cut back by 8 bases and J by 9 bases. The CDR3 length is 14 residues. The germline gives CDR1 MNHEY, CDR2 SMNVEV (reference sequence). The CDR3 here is CASLQSGAGGPQHF. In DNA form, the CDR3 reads TGTGCCAGCCTACAATCCGGGGCAGGGGGGCCCCAGCATTTT.

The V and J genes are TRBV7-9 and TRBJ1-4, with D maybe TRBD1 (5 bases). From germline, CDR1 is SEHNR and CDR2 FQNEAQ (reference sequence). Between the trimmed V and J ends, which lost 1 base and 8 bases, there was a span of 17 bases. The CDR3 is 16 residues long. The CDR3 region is CASSLGLAAGNEKLFF. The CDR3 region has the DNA TGTGCCAGCAGCTTAGGTCTGGCGGCAGGGAACGAAAAACTGTTTTTT.

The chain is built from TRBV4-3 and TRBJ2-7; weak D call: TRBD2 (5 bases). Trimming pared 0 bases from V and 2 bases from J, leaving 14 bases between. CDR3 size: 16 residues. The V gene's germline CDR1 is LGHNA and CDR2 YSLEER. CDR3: CASSQDAGAKTYEQYF. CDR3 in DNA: TGCGCCAGCAGCCAAGATGCGGGCGCTAAAACCTACGAGCAGTACTTC.

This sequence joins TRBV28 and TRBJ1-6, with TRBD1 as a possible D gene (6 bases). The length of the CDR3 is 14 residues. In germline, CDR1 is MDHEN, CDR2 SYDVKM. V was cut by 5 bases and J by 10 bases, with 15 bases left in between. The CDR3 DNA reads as TGTGCCAGCAGTCGACCCGGGGGGGCCTCACCCCTCCACTTT. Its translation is CASSRPGGASPLHF.

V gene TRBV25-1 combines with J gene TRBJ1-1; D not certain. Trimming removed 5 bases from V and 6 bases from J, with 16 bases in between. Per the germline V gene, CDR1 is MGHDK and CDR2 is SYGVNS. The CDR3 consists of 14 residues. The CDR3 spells CASSPGVVLAEAFF. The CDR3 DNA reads TGTGCCAGCAGTCCCGGTGTCGTTCTAGCTGAAGCTTTCTTT.

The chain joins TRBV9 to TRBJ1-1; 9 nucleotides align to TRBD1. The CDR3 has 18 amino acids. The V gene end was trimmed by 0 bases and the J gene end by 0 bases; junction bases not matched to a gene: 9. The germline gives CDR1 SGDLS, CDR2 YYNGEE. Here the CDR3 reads CASSVEGQRTGVNTEAFF. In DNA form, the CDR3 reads TGTGCCAGCAGCGTAGAGGGCCAACGGACAGGGGTGAACACTGAAGCTTTCTTT.

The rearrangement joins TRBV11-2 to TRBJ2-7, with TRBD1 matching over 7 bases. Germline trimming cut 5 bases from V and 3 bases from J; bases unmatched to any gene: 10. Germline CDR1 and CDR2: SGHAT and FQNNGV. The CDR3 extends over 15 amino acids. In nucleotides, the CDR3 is TGTGCCAGCAGCGCTGGACAGGATTGGGGCTACGAGCAGTACTTC. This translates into CASSAGQDWGYEQYF.

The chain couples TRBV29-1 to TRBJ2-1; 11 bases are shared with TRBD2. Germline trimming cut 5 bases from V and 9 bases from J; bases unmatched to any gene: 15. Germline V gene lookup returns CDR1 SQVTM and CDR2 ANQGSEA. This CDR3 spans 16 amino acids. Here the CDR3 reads CSVSQTSGALGGEQFF. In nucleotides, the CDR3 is TGCAGCGTTTCCCAGACTAGCGGGGCTCTAGGGGGTGAGCAGTTCTTC.

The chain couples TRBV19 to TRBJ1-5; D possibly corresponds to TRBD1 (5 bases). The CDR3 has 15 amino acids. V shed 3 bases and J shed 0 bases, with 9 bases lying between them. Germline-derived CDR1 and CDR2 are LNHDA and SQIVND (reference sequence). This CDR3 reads CASSMTDTSNQPQHF. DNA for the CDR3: TGTGCCAGTAGTATGACAGACACTAGCAATCAGCCCCAGCATTTT.

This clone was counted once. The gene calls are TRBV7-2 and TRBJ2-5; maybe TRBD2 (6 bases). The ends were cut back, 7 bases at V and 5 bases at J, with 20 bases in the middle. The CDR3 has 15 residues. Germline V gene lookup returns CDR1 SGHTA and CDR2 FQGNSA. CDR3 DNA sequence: TGTGCCAGCACCCAGAGGTCGGGGGTACGTGAGACCCAGTACTTC. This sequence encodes CASTQRSGVRETQYF.

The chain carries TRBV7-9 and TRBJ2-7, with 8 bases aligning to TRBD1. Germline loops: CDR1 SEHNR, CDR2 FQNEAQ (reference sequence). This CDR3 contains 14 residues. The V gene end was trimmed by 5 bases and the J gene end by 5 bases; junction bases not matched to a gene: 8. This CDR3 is CASSEGTGSHEQYF. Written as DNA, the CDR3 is TGTGCCAGCAGCGAAGGGACAGGATCCCACGAGCAGTACTTC.